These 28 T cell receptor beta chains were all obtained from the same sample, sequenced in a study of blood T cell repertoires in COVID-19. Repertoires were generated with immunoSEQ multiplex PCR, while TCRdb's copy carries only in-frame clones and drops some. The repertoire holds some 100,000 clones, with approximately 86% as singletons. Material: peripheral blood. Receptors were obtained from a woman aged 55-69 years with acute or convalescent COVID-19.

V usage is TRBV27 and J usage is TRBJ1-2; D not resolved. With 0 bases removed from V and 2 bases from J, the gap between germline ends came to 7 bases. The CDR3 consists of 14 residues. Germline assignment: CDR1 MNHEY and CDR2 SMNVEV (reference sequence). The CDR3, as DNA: TGTGCCAGCAGTTTATCAGGAGGGAACTATGGCTACACCTTC. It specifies CASSLSGGNYGYTF.

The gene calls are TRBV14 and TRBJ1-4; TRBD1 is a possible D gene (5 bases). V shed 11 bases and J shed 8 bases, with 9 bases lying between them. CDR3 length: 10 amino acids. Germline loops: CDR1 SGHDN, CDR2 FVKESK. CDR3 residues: CALRGEKLFF. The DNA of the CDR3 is TGTGCCTTAAGGGGAGAAAAACTGTTTTTT. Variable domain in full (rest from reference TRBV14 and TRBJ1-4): EAGVTQFPSHSVIEKGQTVTLRCDPISGHDNLYWYRRVMGKEIKFLLHFVKESKQDESGMPNNRFLAERTGGTYSTLKVQPAELEDSGVYFCALRGEKLFFGSGTQLSVL.

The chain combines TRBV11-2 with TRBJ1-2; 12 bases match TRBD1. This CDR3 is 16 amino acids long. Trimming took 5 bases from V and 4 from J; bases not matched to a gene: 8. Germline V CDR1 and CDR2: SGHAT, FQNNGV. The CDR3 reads CASSPLGQGATYGYTF. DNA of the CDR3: TGTGCCAGCAGCCCGCTGGGACAGGGGGCGACCTATGGCTACACCTTC.

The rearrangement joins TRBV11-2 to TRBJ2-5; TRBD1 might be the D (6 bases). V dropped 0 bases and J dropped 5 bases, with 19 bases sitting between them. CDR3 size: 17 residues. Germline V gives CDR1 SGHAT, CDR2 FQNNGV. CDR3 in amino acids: CASSLDSPGGGRETQYF. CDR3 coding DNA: TGTGCCAGCAGCTTAGACAGCCCTGGGGGCGGACGGGAGACCCAGTACTTC.

The CDR3 sequence is CASSFKRGTSGRTTQYF. DNA for the CDR3: TGTGCCAGCAGTTTCAAAAGAGGGACTAGCGGGAGGACTACGCAGTATTTT. V gene TRBV28 combines with J gene TRBJ2-3; TRBD2 matches 15 bases. The CDR3 covers 17 residues. Germline V lookup: CDR1 MDHEN, CDR2 SYDVKM. Germline trimming cut 3 bases from V and 8 bases from J; bases unmatched to any gene: 9.

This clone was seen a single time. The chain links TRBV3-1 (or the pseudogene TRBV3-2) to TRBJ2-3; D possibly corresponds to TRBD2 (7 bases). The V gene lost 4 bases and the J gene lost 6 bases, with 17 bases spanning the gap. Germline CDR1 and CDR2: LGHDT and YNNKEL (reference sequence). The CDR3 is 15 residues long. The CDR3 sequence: CASSPGRGAADTQYF. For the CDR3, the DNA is TGTGCCAGCAGCCCAGGGAGGGGGGCGGCTGATACGCAGTATTTT.

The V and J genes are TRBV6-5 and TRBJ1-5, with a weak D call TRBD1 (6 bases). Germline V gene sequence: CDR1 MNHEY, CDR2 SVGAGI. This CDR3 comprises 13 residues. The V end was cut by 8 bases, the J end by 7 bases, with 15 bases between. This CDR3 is CASRGAGEQPQHF. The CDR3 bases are TGTGCCAGCCGGGGGGCAGGGGAACAGCCCCAGCATTTT.

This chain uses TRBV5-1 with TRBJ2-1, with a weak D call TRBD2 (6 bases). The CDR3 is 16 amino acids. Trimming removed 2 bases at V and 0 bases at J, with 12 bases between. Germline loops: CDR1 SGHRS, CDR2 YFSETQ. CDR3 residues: CASSFQAGSSYNEQFF. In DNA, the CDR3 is TGCGCCAGCAGCTTCCAGGCGGGGAGCTCCTACAATGAGCAGTTCTTC.

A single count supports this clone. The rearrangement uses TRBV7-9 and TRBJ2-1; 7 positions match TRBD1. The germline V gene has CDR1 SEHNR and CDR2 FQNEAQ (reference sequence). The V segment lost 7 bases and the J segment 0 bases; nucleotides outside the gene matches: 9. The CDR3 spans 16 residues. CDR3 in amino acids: CASTEPDRSSYNEQFF. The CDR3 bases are TGTGCCAGCACCGAACCGGACAGGAGCTCCTACAATGAGCAGTTCTTC.

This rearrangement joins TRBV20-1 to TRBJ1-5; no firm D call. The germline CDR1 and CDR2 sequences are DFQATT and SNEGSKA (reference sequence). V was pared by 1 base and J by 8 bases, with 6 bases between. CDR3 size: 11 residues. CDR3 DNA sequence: TGCAGTGCTAGAGTAGATGAGCCCCAGCATTTT. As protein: CSARVDEPQHF.

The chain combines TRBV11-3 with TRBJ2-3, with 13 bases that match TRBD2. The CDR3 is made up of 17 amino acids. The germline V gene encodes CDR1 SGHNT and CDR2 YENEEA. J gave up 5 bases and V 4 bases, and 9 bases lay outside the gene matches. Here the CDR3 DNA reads TGTGCCAGCAGCTCGAGAGGGACTAGCGGGATGGGAGATACGCAGTATTTT. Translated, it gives CASSSRGTSGMGDTQYF.

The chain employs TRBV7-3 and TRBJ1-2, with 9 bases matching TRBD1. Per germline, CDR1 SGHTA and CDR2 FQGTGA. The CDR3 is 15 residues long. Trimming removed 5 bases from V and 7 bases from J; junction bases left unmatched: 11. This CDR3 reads CASSPSGQGVGGYTF. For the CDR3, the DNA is TGTGCCAGCAGCCCCTCGGGACAGGGTGTTGGTGGCTACACCTTC. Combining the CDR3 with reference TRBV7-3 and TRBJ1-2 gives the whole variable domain GAGVSQTPSNKVTEKGKYVELRCDPISGHTALYWYRQSLGQGPEFLIYFQGTGAADDSGLPNDRFFAVRPEGSVSTLKIQRTERGDSAVYLCASSPSGQGVGGYTFGSGTRLTVV.

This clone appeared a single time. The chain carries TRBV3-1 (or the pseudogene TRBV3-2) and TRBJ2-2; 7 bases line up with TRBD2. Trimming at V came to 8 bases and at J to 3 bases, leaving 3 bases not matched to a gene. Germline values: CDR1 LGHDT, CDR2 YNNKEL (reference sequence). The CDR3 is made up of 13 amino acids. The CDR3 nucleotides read TGTGCCAGCGGGGAGGGAGACACCGGGGAGCTGTTTTTT. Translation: CASGEGDTGELFF.

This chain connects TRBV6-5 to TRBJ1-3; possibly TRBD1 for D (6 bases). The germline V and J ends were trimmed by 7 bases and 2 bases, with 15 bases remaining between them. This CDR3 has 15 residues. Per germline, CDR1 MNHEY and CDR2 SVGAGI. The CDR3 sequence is CASNFRGETGNTIYF. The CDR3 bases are TGTGCCAGCAATTTCAGGGGTGAAACTGGAAACACCATATATTTT.

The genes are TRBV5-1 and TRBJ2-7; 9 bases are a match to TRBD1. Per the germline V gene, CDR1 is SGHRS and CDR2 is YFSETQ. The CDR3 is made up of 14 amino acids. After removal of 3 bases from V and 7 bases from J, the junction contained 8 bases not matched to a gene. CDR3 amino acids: CASSSRDRDGEQYF. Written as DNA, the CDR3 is TGCGCCAGCAGCTCCCGGGACAGGGACGGTGAGCAGTACTTC. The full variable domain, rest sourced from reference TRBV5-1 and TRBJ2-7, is KAGVTQTPRYLIKTRGQQVTLSCSPISGHRSVSWYQQTPGQGLQFLFEYFSETQRNKGNFPGRFSGRQFSNSRSEMNVSTLELGDSALYLCASSSRDRDGEQYFGPGTRLTVT.

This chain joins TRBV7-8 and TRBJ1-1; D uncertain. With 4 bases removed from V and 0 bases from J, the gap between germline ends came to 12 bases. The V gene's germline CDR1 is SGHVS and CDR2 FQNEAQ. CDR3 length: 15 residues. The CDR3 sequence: CASSSYLRLNTEAFF. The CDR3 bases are TGTGCCAGCAGCTCCTACCTACGCCTGAACACTGAAGCTTTCTTT.

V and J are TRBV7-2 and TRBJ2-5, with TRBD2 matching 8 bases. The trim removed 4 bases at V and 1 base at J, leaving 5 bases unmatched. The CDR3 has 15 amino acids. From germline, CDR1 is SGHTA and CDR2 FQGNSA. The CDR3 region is CASSSLAGPQETQYF. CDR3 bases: TGTGCCAGCAGCTCCTTAGCGGGGCCCCAAGAGACCCAGTACTTC.

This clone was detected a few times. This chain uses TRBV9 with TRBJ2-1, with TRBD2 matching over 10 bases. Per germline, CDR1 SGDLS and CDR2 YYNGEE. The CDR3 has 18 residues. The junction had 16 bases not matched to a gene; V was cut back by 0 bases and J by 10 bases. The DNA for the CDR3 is TGTGCCAGCAGCGTAGGGGCTAGCGGGAGACGGGTCGGTGAAGAGCAGTTCTTC. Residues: CASSVGASGRRVGEEQFF.

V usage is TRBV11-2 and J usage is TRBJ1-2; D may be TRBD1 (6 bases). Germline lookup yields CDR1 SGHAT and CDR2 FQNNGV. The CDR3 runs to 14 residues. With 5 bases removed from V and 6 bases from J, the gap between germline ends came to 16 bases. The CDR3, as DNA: TGTGCCAGCAGCGCTATAAACAGGGCGGATGGCTACACCTTC. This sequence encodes CASSAINRADGYTF.

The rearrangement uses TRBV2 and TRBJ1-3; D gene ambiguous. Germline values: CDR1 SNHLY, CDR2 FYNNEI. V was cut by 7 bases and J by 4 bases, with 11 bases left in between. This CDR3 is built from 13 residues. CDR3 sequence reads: CASTKEQGNTIYF. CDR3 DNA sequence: TGTGCCAGCACAAAGGAACAGGGAAACACCATATATTTT. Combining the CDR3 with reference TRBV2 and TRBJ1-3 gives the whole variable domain EPEVTQTPSHQVTQMGQEVILRCVPISNHLYFYWYRQILGQKVEFLVSFYNNEISEKSEIFDDQFSVERPDGSNFTLKIRSTKLEDSAMYFCASTKEQGNTIYFGEGSWLTVV.

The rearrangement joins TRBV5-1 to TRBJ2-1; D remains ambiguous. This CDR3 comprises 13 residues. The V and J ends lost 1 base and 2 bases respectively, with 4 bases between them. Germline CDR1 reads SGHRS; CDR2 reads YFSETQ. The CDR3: CASSLLAYNEQFF. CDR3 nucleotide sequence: TGCGCCAGCAGCTTGCTTGCCTACAATGAGCAGTTCTTC.

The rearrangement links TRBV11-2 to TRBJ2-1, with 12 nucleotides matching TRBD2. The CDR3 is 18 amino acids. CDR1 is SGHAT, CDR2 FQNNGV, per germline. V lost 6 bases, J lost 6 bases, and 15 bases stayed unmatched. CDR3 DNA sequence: TGTGCCAGCAGACACCGAACCCCACCGGGACTAGCGGGCAATGAGCAGTTCTTC. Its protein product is CASRHRTPPGLAGNEQFF. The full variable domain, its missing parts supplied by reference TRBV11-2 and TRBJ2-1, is EAGVAQSPRYKIIEKRQSVAFWCNPISGHATLYWYQQILGQGPKLLIQFQNNGVVDDSQLPKDRFSAERLKGVDSTLKIQPAKLEDSAVYLCASRHRTPPGLAGNEQFFGPGTRLTVL.

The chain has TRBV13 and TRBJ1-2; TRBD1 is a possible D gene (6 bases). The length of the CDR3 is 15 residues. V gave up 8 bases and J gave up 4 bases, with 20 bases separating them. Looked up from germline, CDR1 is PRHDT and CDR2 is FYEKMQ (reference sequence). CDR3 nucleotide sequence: TGTGCCAGCTCAGAGGTGGGGGGGCTCGGCTATGGCTACACCTTC. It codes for CASSEVGGLGYGYTF.

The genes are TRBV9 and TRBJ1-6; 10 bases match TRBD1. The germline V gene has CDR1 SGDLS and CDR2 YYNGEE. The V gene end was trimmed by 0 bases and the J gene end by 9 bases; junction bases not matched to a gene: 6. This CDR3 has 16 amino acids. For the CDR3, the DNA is TGTGCCAGCAGCGTAGGGGACAGGGGAAGGAGTTCACCCCTCCACTTT. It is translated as CASSVGDRGRSSPLHF.

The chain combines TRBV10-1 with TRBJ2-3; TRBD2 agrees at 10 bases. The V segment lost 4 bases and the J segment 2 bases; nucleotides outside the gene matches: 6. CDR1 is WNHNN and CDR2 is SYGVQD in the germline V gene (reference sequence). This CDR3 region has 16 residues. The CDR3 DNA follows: TGCGCCAGCAGTGGTTCTAGCGGGAGTCCCACAGATACGCAGTATTTT. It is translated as CASSGSSGSPTDTQYF.

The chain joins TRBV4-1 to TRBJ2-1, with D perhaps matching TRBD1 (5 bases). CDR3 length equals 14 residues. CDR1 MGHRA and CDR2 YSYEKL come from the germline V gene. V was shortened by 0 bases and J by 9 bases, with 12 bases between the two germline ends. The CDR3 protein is CASSQDVQGFEQFF. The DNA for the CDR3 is TGCGCCAGCAGCCAAGATGTCCAGGGCTTTGAGCAGTTCTTC.

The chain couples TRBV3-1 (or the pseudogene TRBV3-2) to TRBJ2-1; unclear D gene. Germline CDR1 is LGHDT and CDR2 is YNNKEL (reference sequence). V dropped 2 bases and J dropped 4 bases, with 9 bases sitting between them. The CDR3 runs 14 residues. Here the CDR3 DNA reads TGTGCCAGCAGCCAACCTCCGAGGTACAATGAGCAGTTCTTC. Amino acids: CASSQPPRYNEQFF.

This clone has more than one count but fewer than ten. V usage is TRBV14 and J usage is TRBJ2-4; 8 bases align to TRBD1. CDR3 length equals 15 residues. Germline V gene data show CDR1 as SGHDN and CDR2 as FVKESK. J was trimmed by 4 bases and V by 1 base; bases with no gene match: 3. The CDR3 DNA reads TGTGCCAGCAGCCAAGTTCGGACAGGGAAAAACATTCAGTACTTC. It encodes CASSQVRTGKNIQYF. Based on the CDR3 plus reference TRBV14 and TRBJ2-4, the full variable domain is EAGVTQFPSHSVIEKGQTVTLRCDPISGHDNLYWYRRVMGKEIKFLLHFVKESKQDESGMPNNRFLAERTGGTYSTLKVQPAELEDSGVYFCASSQVRTGKNIQYFGAGTRLSVL.